A single sample is the source of the 22 T cell receptor beta chains below, sequenced in a study of T-cell reconstitution after alpha-beta-depleted transplantation in children. The TCRbeta library incorporated unique molecular identifiers. TCRdb processed the PCR reads anew with MiXCR; each CDR3 protein has one entry. The profile shows 480,000 or so distinct CDR3 sequences, 10% of them singletons. The sequences come from PBMCs, collected before TCRalphabeta/CD19-depleted stem cell transplant. The receptors originated from a child between 2 and 9 years old with inherited bone marrow failure, due to receive a stem cell transplant.

This clonotype was seen at least ten times. V usage is TRBV20-1 and J usage is TRBJ2-3, with D perhaps TRBD2 (5 bases). Trimming took off 3 bases at V and 1 base at J, with 20 bases between the two ends. The CDR3 extends over 17 amino acids. CDR1 and CDR2 (germline): DFQATT, SNEGSKA (reference sequence). This CDR3 reads CSASRMWEPRGTDTQYF. CDR3 bases: TGCAGTGCTAGTCGTATGTGGGAGCCGCGAGGCACAGATACGCAGTATTTT.

This clonotype was recorded a few times. The V and J genes are TRBV6-5 and TRBJ1-2, with TRBD1 matching over 7 bases. V lost 2 bases and J lost 6; bases outside the gene matches: 12. This CDR3 is built from 16 residues. From germline, CDR1 is MNHEY and CDR2 SVGAGI. CDR3 protein: CASSYEGGAHPDGYTF. The CDR3 DNA follows: TGTGCCAGCAGTTACGAAGGGGGCGCCCACCCGGATGGCTACACCTTC.

This clonotype was found a few times. The gene calls are TRBV7-8 and TRBJ2-3; 7 bases are a match to TRBD2. CDR3 length: 17 residues. CDR1 is SGHVS, CDR2 FQNEAQ, per germline. The J segment lost 2 bases and the V segment lost 5 bases, leaving 13 bases of the junction unmatched. The CDR3 bases are TGTGCCAGCAGCCAGGTCCAGTCTAGCGGCCCCACAGATACGCAGTATTTT. This translates into CASSQVQSSGPTDTQYF.

In this sample, this clonotype turned up many times. This sequence joins TRBV7-9 and TRBJ1-1, with a possible D match to TRBD1 (5 bases). Trimming shortened V by 1 base and J by 0 bases, and 9 bases separated the two germline ends. CDR3 length: 15 amino acids. From germline, CDR1 is SEHNR and CDR2 FQNEAQ (reference sequence). CDR3 bases: TGTGCCAGCAGCTTAGGATGGGGGGTGAACACTGAAGCTTTCTTT. It codes for CASSLGWGVNTEAFF.

Notes on this clonotype: This may stem from a read error, because a much larger clone lies one nucleotide away. The chain employs TRBV27 and TRBJ2-7; D possibly corresponds to TRBD1 (6 bases). Per germline, CDR1 MNHEY and CDR2 SMNVEV (reference sequence). The CDR3 length is 17 residues. CDR3 sequence reads: CGSSPSPDRWFSYEQYF. CDR3 in DNA: TGTGGCAGCAGTCCATCCCCTGACAGGTGGTTTTCCTACGAGCAGTACTTC.

At least ten counts were recorded for this clonotype. The rearrangement joins TRBV29-1 to TRBJ2-7; unclear D gene. Germline CDR1 is SQVTM and CDR2 is ANQGSEA. CDR3 size: 11 residues. V lost 1 base and J lost 10, with 11 bases in between. In DNA, the CDR3 is TGCAGCGTTGAAGGAGTGCTAGGTCAGTACTTC. Translating gives CSVEGVLGQYF.

The chain recombines TRBV28 with TRBJ2-1; 8 nucleotides align to TRBD1. The junction had 7 bases not matched to a gene; V was cut back by 5 bases and J by 4 bases. Germline V lookup: CDR1 MDHEN, CDR2 SYDVKM. CDR3 length: 15 residues. For the CDR3, the DNA is TGTGCCAGCAGTCCCCCGACAGGGGCGTACAATGAGCAGTTCTTC. It yields the protein CASSPPTGAYNEQFF.

Concerning this clonotype itself: Sequence at one end of the junction differs from germline and may be a read error. V usage is TRBV12-3 or TRBV12-4 and J usage is TRBJ2-2; 8 bases agree with TRBD2. The CDR3 covers 14 residues. For the CDR3, the DNA is TGTCCCAGCAGTTTACGGGAGGGGACCGGGGAGCTGTTTTTT. Translated, it gives CPSSLREGTGELFF.

There are many counts of this clonotype. The chain links TRBV12-3 or TRBV12-4 to TRBJ1-2; TRBD1 might be the D (5 bases). The CDR3 spans 12 residues. V lost 5 bases and J 9 bases, leaving 13 bases between the germline ends. This CDR3 reads CASSPGLKSYTF. In nucleotides, the CDR3 is TGTGCCAGCAGTCCGGGACTAAAAAGCTACACCTTC.

This clonotype occurred many times. This rearrangement joins TRBV5-5 to TRBJ2-1; D is ambiguous. The CDR3 consists of 14 residues. V lost 3 bases to trimming and J lost 0 bases, with 7 bases between them. Germline-derived CDR1 and CDR2 are SGHKS and YYEKEE (reference sequence). CDR3 sequence (DNA): TGTGCCAGCAGCTACCCCAGCTCCTACAATGAGCAGTTCTTC. Its translation: CASSYPSSYNEQFF.

The sample holds many counts of this clonotype. The chain recombines TRBV28 with TRBJ1-1; D is unresolved. This CDR3 has 12 amino acids. Deletions cut 4 bases from V and 9 bases from J, with 12 bases between. Germline CDR1 is MDHEN and CDR2 is SYDVKM. The CDR3 DNA reads as TGTGCCAGCAGTTCCCGTGTCGGTAAAGCTTTCTTT. It encodes CASSSRVGKAFF.

This clonotype has at least ten counts. This chain uses TRBV29-1 with TRBJ1-2; 7 nucleotides align to TRBD1. The junction had 8 bases not matched to a gene; V was cut back by 6 bases and J by 1 base. This CDR3 is 14 amino acids long. Germline V gene lookup returns CDR1 SQVTM and CDR2 ANQGSEA. CDR3 loop: CSVAPRQGNYGYTF. The CDR3 coding sequence is TGCAGCGTGGCCCCCCGACAGGGTAACTATGGCTACACCTTC.

Many counts were recorded for this clonotype. This sequence joins TRBV20-1 and TRBJ1-1; TRBD1 might be the D (5 bases). Germline CDR1 DFQATT, CDR2 SNEGSKA (reference sequence). The CDR3 covers 14 residues. The germline V and J ends were trimmed by 5 bases and 0 bases, with 13 bases remaining between them. This chain's CDR3 is CSAGGRQMNTEAFF. For the CDR3, the DNA is TGCAGTGCTGGGGGTCGACAGATGAACACTGAAGCTTTCTTT.

This clonotype was counted ten times or more. V usage is TRBV7-2 and J usage is TRBJ1-4, with 7 nucleotides matching TRBD1. CDR3 length equals 15 residues. Germline V gene sequence: CDR1 SGHTA, CDR2 FQGNSA. The V and J ends lost 3 bases and 8 bases, in that order; junction bases with no gene match: 9. For the CDR3, the DNA is TGTGCCAGCAGCTTCTTCAGGGGGGTAGGAGAAAAACTGTTTTTT. Encoded protein: CASSFFRGVGEKLFF.

This clonotype was observed a handful of times. J is TRBJ1-5 and V is TRBV20-1; 8 nucleotides align to TRBD1. This CDR3 contains 15 residues. Per germline, CDR1 DFQATT and CDR2 SNEGSKA (reference sequence). The V and J ends lost 0 bases and 6 bases, in that order; junction bases with no gene match: 7. The CDR3 sequence: CSARDLQGASQPQHF. CDR3 coding DNA: TGCAGTGCTAGAGATTTGCAGGGGGCAAGTCAGCCCCAGCATTTT.

The sample holds many counts of this clonotype. The J gene is TRBJ1-4, the V gene TRBV5-5; 7 bases align to TRBD1. The CDR3 spans 15 residues. The V gene end was trimmed by 0 bases and the J gene end by 8 bases; junction bases not matched to a gene: 7. From germline, CDR1 is SGHKS and CDR2 YYEKEE (reference sequence). CDR3 nucleotide sequence: TGTGCCAGCAGCTTGGCAGAGGGGGCCGGCGAAAAACTGTTTTTT. Translation: CASSLAEGAGEKLFF.

This clonotype was counted at least ten times. The chain recombines TRBV27 with TRBJ2-1, with 11 bases aligning to TRBD2. This CDR3 contains 16 residues. Germline V lookup: CDR1 MNHEY, CDR2 SMNVEV (reference sequence). Trimming took 5 bases from V and 7 from J; bases not matched to a gene: 10. The CDR3 nucleotides read TGTGCCAGCAGTCCGGGGACTAGCGGAGTAGAGAATGAGCAGTTCTTC. The encoded protein is CASSPGTSGVENEQFF.

This clonotype was observed at least ten times. The rearrangement links TRBV4-3 to TRBJ2-3, with a weak D call TRBD2 (5 bases). The CDR3 totals 14 residues. Germline assignment: CDR1 LGHNA and CDR2 YSLEER. V lost 3 bases, J lost 5 bases, and 12 bases lay in between. DNA for the CDR3: TGCGCCAGCAGCCAGCACCGCGGAGGAGATACGCAGTATTTT. As protein: CASSQHRGGDTQYF.

This clonotype was counted many times. The rearrangement links TRBV3-1 to TRBJ2-1; D possibly corresponds to TRBD2 (5 bases). The germline gives CDR1 LGHDT, CDR2 YNNKEL (reference sequence). The CDR3 sequence is 17 residues long. The ends were cut back, 4 bases at V and 5 bases at J, with 21 bases in the middle. CDR3 sequence: CASSPLKGQRRNNEQFF. In DNA, the CDR3 is TGTGCCAGCAGCCCTCTAAAAGGGCAGCGGAGGAACAATGAGCAGTTCTTC.

The table lists this clonotype with many counts. This rearrangement joins TRBV28 to TRBJ2-7, with D possibly TRBD1 on 5 matching bases. The CDR3 has 14 residues. The V gene lost 5 bases and the J gene lost 1 base, with 12 bases spanning the gap. Germline CDR1 is MDHEN and CDR2 is SYDVKM. The CDR3 region has the DNA TGTGCCAGCAGTCCTGCGACAGCGTCCTACGAGCAGTACTTC. This gives the protein CASSPATASYEQYF.

This clonotype was observed a few times. This sequence joins TRBV19 and TRBJ1-1; D unresolved. Looked up from germline, CDR1 is LNHDA and CDR2 is SQIVND (reference sequence). Trimming took off 8 bases at V and 1 base at J, with 17 bases between the two ends. The CDR3 is made up of 15 amino acids. CDR3 sequence (DNA): TGTGCCAGTTCTCCCTTCAATACGGGGAACACTGAAGCTTTCTTT. Protein product: CASSPFNTGNTEAFF.

This clonotype was recorded at least ten times. CDR3 sequence: CASPNDGSSGNTIYF. The CDR3 DNA is TGTGCCAGCCCCAACGACGGTAGCTCTGGAAACACCATATATTTT. The chain joins TRBV27 to TRBJ1-3; D is unclear. V was clipped by 8 bases and J by 0 bases, with 14 bases between them. CDR1 is MNHEY, CDR2 SMNVEV, per germline (reference sequence). There are 15 residues in the CDR3.